These 25 T cell receptor beta chains were all obtained from the same sample, sequenced in a study of regulatory T cells in long-lasting Graves disease. Documented time point: newly diagnosed GD, antithyroid drugs for less than 3 months. Extracted RNA from PBMCs served as the source of the TCR library. According to the study, TCR beta libraries were built with iRepertoire HTBI primers and CDR3-region Arm-PCR. TCRdb independently ran MiXCR on the multiplex PCR reads; one entry per CDR3 protein. Seen here are around 450,000 distinct CDR3 sequences, over 14% observed once, and the top ten hold over 7.5%. These same data were also listed under a study on T cells in Graves' hyperthyroidism and ophthalmopathy.

Sequencing was performed on peripheral blood mononuclear cells (PBMCs), taken at new diagnosis, from a patient treated with antithyroid drugs. These TCRs come from a woman in her thirties or forties with Graves disease.

This clonotype was picked up many times. The chain joins TRBV5-1 to TRBJ2-2; maybe TRBD1 (6 bases). This CDR3 is 15 amino acids long. The V end lost 5 bases, the J end lost 1 base, and 12 bases lay between the germline ends. Germline assignment: CDR1 SGHRS and CDR2 YFSETQ. CDR3: CASSSTQGNTGELFF. In DNA, the CDR3 is TGCGCCAGCAGTTCTACACAGGGGAACACCGGGGAGCTGTTTTTT.

This clonotype came up many times. The gene calls are TRBV5-1 and TRBJ2-7, with 9 bases matching TRBD1. The CDR3 is 15 amino acids. Losses at the gene ends were 2 bases for V and 5 bases for J; bases not matched to a gene: 8. Germline V gene sequence: CDR1 SGHRS, CDR2 YFSETQ. CDR3 nucleotide sequence: TGCGCCAGCAGCTTTGTTGACAGGGGGTTTGACGAGCAGTACTTC. This translates into CASSFVDRGFDEQYF. The full variable domain, completed using reference TRBV5-1 and TRBJ2-7, is KAGVTQTPRYLIKTRGQQVTLSCSPISGHRSVSWYQQTPGQGLQFLFEYFSETQRNKGNFPGRFSGRQFSNSRSEMNVSTLELGDSALYLCASSFVDRGFDEQYFGPGTRLTVT.

The sample holds many counts of this clonotype. The chain is built from TRBV7-3 and TRBJ2-3; D perhaps matches TRBD1 (6 bases). Germline assignment: CDR1 SGHTA and CDR2 FQGTGA. This CDR3 is built from 14 residues. V was clipped by 3 bases and J by 2 bases, with 9 bases between them. The CDR3 here is CASSLVGATDTQYF. The CDR3 nucleotides are TGTGCCAGCAGCTTGGTGGGGGCCACAGATACGCAGTATTTT.

This clonotype was picked up many times. The V call is TRBV29-1, the J call TRBJ1-2, with D possibly matching TRBD1 (6 bases). Trimming stripped 3 bases from V and 6 bases from J, with 14 bases between. CDR1 SQVTM and CDR2 ANQGSEA come from the germline V gene. This CDR3 contains 13 residues. CDR3 protein: CSVEEQGINGYTF. DNA of the CDR3: TGCAGCGTTGAGGAACAGGGTATCAATGGCTACACCTTC.

The sample holds a few counts of this clonotype. The gene calls are TRBV11-2 and TRBJ1-6, with 9 bases lining up with TRBD1. CDR1 is SGHAT and CDR2 is FQNNGV in the germline V gene. The CDR3 is 14 amino acids. Losses at the gene ends were 4 bases for V and 9 bases for J; bases not matched to a gene: 4. CDR3: CASSYGQGSSPLHF. Here the CDR3 DNA reads TGTGCCAGCAGCTATGGACAGGGGAGTTCACCCCTCCACTTT.

This clonotype was picked up a small number of times. The rearrangement links TRBV29-1 to TRBJ2-1; D not resolved. V was trimmed by 0 bases and J by 7 bases, leaving 22 bases between them. This CDR3 comprises 17 residues. CDR1 and CDR2 from the germline V gene are SQVTM and ANQGSEA. CDR3 residues: CSVEDPLAESGQNEQFF. The DNA for the CDR3 is TGCAGCGTTGAAGATCCGTTGGCGGAATCTGGGCAGAATGAGCAGTTCTTC.

The chain is built from TRBV14 and TRBJ1-6; tentative D call: TRBD1 (5 bases). The CDR3 totals 16 residues. The ends were cut back, 0 bases at V and 5 bases at J, with 11 bases in the middle. CDR1 is SGHDN, CDR2 FVKESK, per germline. CDR3 coding DNA: TGTGCCAGCAGCCAAGATTTGGGACTCAATAATTCACCCCTCCACTTT. Residues: CASSQDLGLNNSPLHF.

This clonotype came up many times. This chain connects TRBV7-9 to TRBJ2-2; TRBD2 matches 7 bases. V shed 4 bases and J 0 bases; nucleotides not matched to a gene: 11. CDR1 is SEHNR and CDR2 is FQNEAQ in the germline V gene (reference sequence). The CDR3 loop spans 18 amino acids. As DNA, the CDR3 is TGTGCCAGCAGCTCCTATGCGGCTAGCGGTACGAACACCGGGGAGCTGTTTTTT. Encoded protein: CASSSYAASGTNTGELFF. The full variable domain, with the rest looked up from reference TRBV7-9 and TRBJ2-2, is DTGVSQNPRHKITKRGQNVTFRCDPISEHNRLYWYRQTLGQGPEFLTYFQNEAQLEKSRLLSDRFSAERPKGSFSTLEIQRTEQGDSAMYLCASSSYAASGTNTGELFFGEGSRLTVL.

In the case of this clonotype: A much larger clone differs from this one at a single base, so this may be a read error. J is TRBJ2-1 and V is TRBV14; 10 bases line up with TRBD2. The CDR3 spans 16 residues. The ends lost 0 bases at V and 4 bases at J; junction bases unmatched: 3. The germline V gene has CDR1 SGHDN and CDR2 FVKESK. The CDR3 coding sequence is TGTGCCAGCAGCCAAGACTGGACTAGCGGATACAATGAGCAGTTCTTC. Its translation: CASSQDWTSGYNEQFF.

Worth noting for this clonotype: A much larger clone is a single base away; this may be a read error. The V and J genes are TRBV7-8 and TRBJ1-5; tentatively, D is TRBD1 (5 bases). The CDR3 is made up of 14 amino acids. The germline V gene has CDR1 SGHVS and CDR2 FQNEAQ. Trimming shortened V by 8 bases and J by 4 bases, and 15 bases separated the two germline ends. CDR3 residues: CASGVPGGNQPQHF. The CDR3 bases are TGTGCCAGCGGCGTCCCGGGGGGTAATCAGCCCCAGCATTTT.

This clonotype was counted only a few times. The rearrangement uses TRBV3-1 and TRBJ2-1, with D perhaps TRBD1 (5 bases). V was trimmed by 8 bases and J by 9 bases, leaving 11 bases between them. The CDR3 has 11 residues. Germline assignment: CDR1 LGHDT and CDR2 YNNKEL (reference sequence). The CDR3 region has the DNA TGTGCCAGCGACCATAGGGGTGAGCAGTTCTTC. This codes for CASDHRGEQFF.

This clonotype appeared many times. This chain links TRBV7-3 with TRBJ2-7; D is perhaps TRBD1 (6 bases). Germline V gene sequence: CDR1 SGHTA, CDR2 FQGTGA. The CDR3 extends over 16 amino acids. Trimming cost V 5 bases and J 2 bases, with 19 bases left between them. CDR3 residues: CASSTYRDDRAYEQYF. The CDR3 DNA is TGTGCCAGCAGCACTTACAGGGACGATCGTGCCTACGAGCAGTACTTC.

This clonotype appeared many times. The rearrangement joins TRBV20-1 to TRBJ1-1; no reliable D call. The ends were cut back, 2 bases at V and 6 bases at J, with 10 bases in the middle. Germline V gives CDR1 DFQATT, CDR2 SNEGSKA (reference sequence). The CDR3 is 12 residues long. CDR3 coding DNA: TGCAGTGCTAGAAGGACCCCACCTGAAGCTTTCTTT. Translating gives CSARRTPPEAFF.

The chain carries TRBV30 and TRBJ1-1; D gene ambiguous. This CDR3 region has 14 residues. The V gene lost 0 bases and the J gene lost 0 bases, with 8 bases spanning the gap. The germline V gene encodes CDR1 GTSNPN and CDR2 SVGIG (reference sequence). The DNA for the CDR3 is TGTGCCTGGAGTGTAAGGCACCTGAACACTGAAGCTTTCTTT. This gives the protein CAWSVRHLNTEAFF.

This clonotype appeared many times. The gene calls are TRBV27 and TRBJ2-1; the D gene is possibly TRBD2 (5 bases). Germline loops: CDR1 MNHEY, CDR2 SMNVEV (reference sequence). The CDR3 totals 16 residues. V was pared by 2 bases and J by 4 bases, with 15 bases between. The CDR3 protein is CASSLPREGRYNEQFF. The CDR3 DNA reads TGTGCCAGCAGTTTACCCCGAGAGGGCCGGTACAATGAGCAGTTCTTC.

This clonotype has at least ten counts. The V gene is TRBV7-9, the J gene TRBJ2-5; no clear D. Germline assignment: CDR1 SEHNR and CDR2 FQNEAQ (reference sequence). Between the trimmed V and J ends, which lost 2 bases and 2 bases, there was a span of 12 bases. The CDR3 has 15 amino acids. The CDR3 nucleotides are TGTGCCAGCAGCTTAACCACCGGGTTTCAAGAGACCCAGTACTTC. Translation gives CASSLTTGFQETQYF. Drawing the rest from reference TRBV7-9 and TRBJ2-5, the complete variable domain is DTGVSQNPRHKITKRGQNVTFRCDPISEHNRLYWYRQTLGQGPEFLTYFQNEAQLEKSRLLSDRFSAERPKGSFSTLEIQRTEQGDSAMYLCASSLTTGFQETQYFGPGTRLLVL.

The chain couples TRBV6-5 to TRBJ2-7, with D possibly TRBD2 on 6 matching bases. Germline V CDR1 and CDR2: MNHEY, SVGAGI. V lost 0 bases and J lost 8, with 14 bases in between. The CDR3 is 14 residues long. CDR3 DNA sequence: TGTGCCAGCAGTTACTCGCGGTCGGAGGGGAAGCAGTACTTC. It yields the protein CASSYSRSEGKQYF.

This clonotype was picked up many times. The chain couples TRBV30 to TRBJ2-5; D perhaps matches TRBD1 (6 bases). CDR3 length: 15 residues. Germline V CDR1 and CDR2: GTSNPN, SVGIG (reference sequence). The ends were cut back, 1 base at V and 2 bases at J, with 14 bases in the middle. This CDR3 is CAWSDSRTDQETQYF. The CDR3 nucleotides read TGTGCCTGGAGTGACTCCCGGACAGATCAAGAGACCCAGTACTTC.

This clonotype was counted only a few times. CDR3 coding DNA: TGCAGTGCGCAGGGCGTAGACAAAAACATTCAGTACTTC. This sequence encodes CSAQGVDKNIQYF. The chain carries TRBV20-1 and TRBJ2-4, with a weak D call TRBD1 (5 bases). Germline V lookup: CDR1 DFQATT, CDR2 SNEGSKA (reference sequence). V was cut by 6 bases and J by 3 bases, with 12 bases left in between. The CDR3 runs to 13 residues.

V usage is TRBV28 and J usage is TRBJ1-3; tentative D call: TRBD1 (5 bases). Germline values: CDR1 MDHEN, CDR2 SYDVKM. V dropped 5 bases and J dropped 1 base, with 12 bases sitting between them. CDR3 length: 15 amino acids. DNA of the CDR3: TGTGCCAGCAGTGAGGGAGGGGTATCTGGAAACACCATATATTTT. It translates to CASSEGGVSGNTIYF.

This clonotype was recorded at least ten times. The chain uses TRBV28 and TRBJ2-1, with D possibly matching TRBD2 (5 bases). The CDR3 runs 15 residues. Germline assignment: CDR1 MDHEN and CDR2 SYDVKM. V was cut by 6 bases and J by 4 bases, with 16 bases left in between. CDR3 in DNA: TGTGCCAGCAGGCCACCCTTAGCGAGATACAATGAGCAGTTCTTC. This encodes CASRPPLARYNEQFF.

Remarks on this clonotype: Just one base apart from a much larger clone, this may be a read error. This chain joins TRBV30 and TRBJ2-5; tentative D call: TRBD2 (6 bases). V was trimmed by 1 base and J by 9 bases, leaving 15 bases between them. This CDR3 comprises 13 residues. CDR1 and CDR2 from the germline V gene are GTSNPN and SVGIG (reference sequence). The CDR3 spells CAWSEGLGEAQYF. CDR3 bases: TGTGCCTGGAGTGAGGGCTTAGGGGAGGCCCAGTACTTC.

The chain couples TRBV9 to TRBJ2-2; 7 bases are a match to TRBD2. Germline CDR1 reads SGDLS; CDR2 reads YYNGEE. V lost 0 bases to trimming and J lost 8 bases; unmatched junction nucleotides: 16. This CDR3 region has 18 residues. The CDR3 loop reads CASSVVSSGTALGGELFF. The CDR3 DNA reads TGTGCCAGCAGCGTAGTATCGAGCGGGACCGCCTTGGGGGGGGAGCTGTTTTTT.

CDR3 amino acids: CASSPPGTITSYGYTF. The CDR3 DNA reads as TGTGCCAGCTCACCACCGGGAACCATTACTTCCTATGGCTACACCTTC. The chain recombines TRBV18 with TRBJ1-2; D unclear. The CDR3 runs to 16 residues. V was pared by 0 bases and J by 4 bases, with 15 bases between. CDR1 KGHSH and CDR2 LQKENI come from the germline V gene. Looking up the rest from reference TRBV18 and TRBJ1-2 gives the full variable domain: NAGVMQNPRHLVRRRGQEARLRCSPMKGHSHVYWYRQLPEEGLKFMVYLQKENIIDESGMPKERFSAEFPKEGPSILRIQQVVRGDSAAYFCASSPPGTITSYGYTFGSGTRLTVV.

This clonotype was recorded many times. The chain uses TRBV30 and TRBJ2-3; 7 bases agree with TRBD2. The trim removed 3 bases at V and 6 bases at J, leaving 6 bases unmatched. The CDR3 runs to 13 residues. Germline loops: CDR1 GTSNPN, CDR2 SVGIG (reference sequence). The CDR3 is CAWRSAGTDTQYF. The DNA of the CDR3 is TGTGCCTGGAGATCAGCGGGAACCGATACGCAGTATTTT.